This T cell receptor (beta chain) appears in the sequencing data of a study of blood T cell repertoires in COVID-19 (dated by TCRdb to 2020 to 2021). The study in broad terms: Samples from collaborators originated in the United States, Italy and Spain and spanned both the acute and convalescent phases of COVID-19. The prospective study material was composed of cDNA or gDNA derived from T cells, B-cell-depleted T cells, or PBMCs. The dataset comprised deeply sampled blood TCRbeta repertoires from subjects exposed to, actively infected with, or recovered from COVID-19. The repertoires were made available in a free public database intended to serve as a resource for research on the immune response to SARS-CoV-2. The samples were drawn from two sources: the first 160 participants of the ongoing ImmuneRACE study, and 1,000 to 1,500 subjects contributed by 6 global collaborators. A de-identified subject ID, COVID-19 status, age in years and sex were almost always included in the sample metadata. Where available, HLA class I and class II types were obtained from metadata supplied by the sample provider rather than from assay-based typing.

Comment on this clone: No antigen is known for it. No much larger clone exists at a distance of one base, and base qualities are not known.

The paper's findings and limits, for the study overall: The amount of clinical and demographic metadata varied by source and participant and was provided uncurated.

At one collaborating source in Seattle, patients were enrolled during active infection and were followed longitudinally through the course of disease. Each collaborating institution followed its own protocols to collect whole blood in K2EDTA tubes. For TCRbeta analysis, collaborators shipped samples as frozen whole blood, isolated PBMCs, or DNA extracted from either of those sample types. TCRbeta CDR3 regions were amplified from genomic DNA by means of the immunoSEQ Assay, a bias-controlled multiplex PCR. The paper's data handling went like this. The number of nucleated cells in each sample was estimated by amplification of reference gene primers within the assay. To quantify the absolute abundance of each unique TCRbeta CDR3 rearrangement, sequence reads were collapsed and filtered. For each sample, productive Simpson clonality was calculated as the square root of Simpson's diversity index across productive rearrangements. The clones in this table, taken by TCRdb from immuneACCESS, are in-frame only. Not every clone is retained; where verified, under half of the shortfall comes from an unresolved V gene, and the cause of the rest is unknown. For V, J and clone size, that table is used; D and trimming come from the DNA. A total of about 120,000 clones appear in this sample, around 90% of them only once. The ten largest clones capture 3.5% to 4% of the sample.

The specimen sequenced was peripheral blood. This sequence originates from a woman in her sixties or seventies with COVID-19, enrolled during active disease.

The CDR3 amino acid sequence is: CASSSPTTGEGEKLFF. The DNA sequence follows: TGTGCCAGCAGCTCGCCCACGACAGGGGAGGGTGAAAAACTGTTTTTT. The rearranged chain carries TRBV5-5 and TRBJ1-4; TRBD1 fits 8 bases in the junction. The CDR3 holds 16 amino acids from the cysteine to the phenylalanine. Just CDR3 DNA is preserved here, 48 bases in frame from base 1. Sequences SGHKS (CDR1) and YYEKEE (CDR2) are obtained from the germline V gene (reference sequence). Trimming accounts for 3 bases at V and 7 bases at J, while the number of junction bases matched to no gene is 11.